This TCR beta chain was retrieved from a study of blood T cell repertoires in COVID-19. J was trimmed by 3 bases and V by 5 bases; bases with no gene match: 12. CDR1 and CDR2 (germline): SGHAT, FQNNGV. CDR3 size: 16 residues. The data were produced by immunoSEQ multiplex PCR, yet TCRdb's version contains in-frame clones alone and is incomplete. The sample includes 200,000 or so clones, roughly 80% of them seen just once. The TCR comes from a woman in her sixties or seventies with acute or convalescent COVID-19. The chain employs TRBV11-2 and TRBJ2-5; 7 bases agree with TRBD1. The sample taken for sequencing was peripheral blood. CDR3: CASSPIIETGKETQYF. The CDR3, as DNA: TGTGCCAGCAGCCCAATTATCGAGACAGGGAAAGAGACCCAGTACTTC.